The entry below gives a single T cell receptor beta chain sequence along with its context. This specimen comes from a study of T cell responses to AZD1222 COVID-19 vaccine. Deletions cut 3 bases from V and 10 bases from J, with 19 bases between. The CDR3 extends over 16 amino acids. Germline-derived CDR1 and CDR2 are LNHNV and YYDKDF (reference sequence). Profiling relied on immunoSEQ multiplex PCR, and the TCRdb table lists in-frame clones only, not all of them. This sample has approximately 120,000 clones; approximately 87% occur once, and the top ten carry around 4.4%. Sequenced here: peripheral blood, sampled 28 days after the second AZD1222 dose. The TCR comes from an adult who received the AZD1222 COVID-19 vaccine. This chain connects TRBV15 to TRBJ1-6; D is possibly TRBD1 (5 bases). This CDR3 is CATSSGQGSGSSPLHF. In nucleotides, the CDR3 is TGTGCCACCAGCAGCGGCCAGGGAAGTGGGTCGTCACCCCTCCACTTT. Supplemented by reference TRBV15 and TRBJ1-6, the full variable domain reads DAMVIQNPRYQVTQFGKPVTLSCSQTLNHNVMYWYQQKSSQAPKLLFHYYDKDFNNEADTPDNFQSRRPNTSFCFLDIRSPGLGDTAMYLCATSSGQGSGSSPLHFGNGTRLTVT.